This is a list of T cell receptor beta chains from one sample in a study of vaccination effects on CD4 cells after COVID-19. Clones were sequenced by immunoSEQ multiplex PCR, and TCRdb holds only the in-frame ones, with some missing. The table has about 74,000 clones, roughly 80% seen once. These receptors' targets are unknown. This material consisted of CD4+ T cells from PBMCs cultured without peptide, taken before COVID-19 vaccination. These receptors were obtained from a human donor who received a COVID-19 vaccine. The CDR3 runs from the conserved cysteine through the conserved F or W. Each record gives: D gene, J gene, V gene, clone size, CDR3 protein, CDR3 DNA. A D gene is named only where the DNA matches it firmly. A clone size is listed for some rows: how often the clone was seen (once, few, many), or a class if it is expanded.

-,TRBJ1-3,TRBV19,once,CASSRGPSSGNTIYF,TGTGCCAGTAGTAGGGGACCGTCCTCTGGAAACACCATATATTTT
-,TRBJ2-5,TRBV12-3/TRBV12-4,-,CASSGGPGTQYF,TGTGCCAGCAGCGGTGGGCCAGGGACCCAGTACTTC
-,TRBJ1-1,TRBV18,-,CASSPPGRGLSEAFF,TGTGCCAGCTCACCACCGGGCAGGGGATTGTCTGAAGCTTTCTTT
-,TRBJ1-2,TRBV2,few,CASSEDWAKANYGYTF,TGTGCCAGCAGTGAAGATTGGGCCAAAGCTAACTATGGCTACACCTTC
-,TRBJ2-4,TRBV29-1,-,CSVVFGAEDIQYF,TGCAGCGTTGTGTTTGGGGCCGAAGACATTCAGTACTTC
TRBD2,TRBJ2-3,TRBV10-3,-,CAISDFSGGVTDTQYF,TGTGCCATCAGTGATTTTAGCGGGGGGGTTACAGATACGCAGTATTTT
-,TRBJ1-1,TRBV7-8,-,CASSLRVGNTEAFF,TGTGCCAGCAGCCTACGGGTAGGGAACACTGAAGCTTTCTTT
-,TRBJ2-2,TRBV24-1,-,CATSEAGGAGELFF,TGTGCCACCAGCGAAGCAGGGGGGGCCGGGGAGCTGTTTTTT
-,TRBJ2-3,TRBV6-6,-,CASRAGAYVGTDTQYF,TGTGCCAGTCGGGCAGGGGCCTATGTGGGGACAGATACGCAGTATTTT
-,TRBJ1-1,TRBV6-2/TRBV6-3,-,CASSRYPTEAFF,TGTGCCAGCAGCCGTTACCCTACTGAAGCTTTCTTT